A single sample gave rise to the 32 T cell receptor beta chains below, sequenced in a study of early T cells in non-severe SARS-CoV-2 infection. TCRdb reanalysed the 5' RACE reads using MiXCR and keeps one entry per CDR3 protein. The sample yields roughly 52,000 distinct CDR3 sequences, about 6% seen once. The input for sequencing was whole blood, taken at baseline. Receptors were obtained from an adult who was a healthcare worker with PCR-confirmed SARS-CoV-2 infection or an uninfected control (not recorded which).

This clonotype was seen repeatedly, ten times or more. The chain couples TRBV7-2 to TRBJ2-7, with D maybe TRBD1 (6 bases). Germline V gene data show CDR1 as SGHTA and CDR2 as FQGNSA. CDR3 length: 14 amino acids. Between the trimmed V and J ends, which lost 0 bases and 3 bases, there was a span of 9 bases. DNA of the CDR3: TGTGCCAGCAGCTTAGCCGGACAGAACTACGAGCAGTACTTC. This encodes CASSLAGQNYEQYF.

This clonotype was seen repeatedly, ten times or more. The chain has TRBV6-2 or TRBV6-3 and TRBJ2-7; 10 nucleotides match TRBD1. V was pared by 6 bases and J by 3 bases, with 8 bases of the junction left unmatched. The CDR3 totals 15 residues. Per the germline V gene, CDR1 is MNHEY and CDR2 is SVGEGT. This CDR3 is CASRAFGQGGYEQYF. The CDR3 nucleotides read TGTGCCAGCAGGGCCTTCGGACAGGGGGGCTACGAGCAGTACTTC.

The chain recombines TRBV28 with TRBJ1-6; D possibly corresponds to TRBD1 (5 bases). Germline CDR1 MDHEN, CDR2 SYDVKM. CDR3 length: 15 amino acids. V shed 8 bases and J shed 2 bases, with 13 bases lying between them. This CDR3 reads CASVAGLTYNSPLHF. The CDR3 nucleotides are TGTGCCAGCGTGGCGGGGCTTACCTATAATTCACCCCTCCACTTT. Full variable domain (rest looked up from reference TRBV28 and TRBJ1-6): DVKVTQSSRYLVKRTGEKVFLECVQDMDHENMFWYRQDPGLGLRLIYFSYDVKMKEKGDIPEGYSVSREKKERFSLILESASTNQTSMYLCASVAGLTYNSPLHFGNGTRLTVT.

The rearrangement uses TRBV27 and TRBJ2-7, with a tentative D call TRBD1 (6 bases). The V end lost 2 bases, the J end lost 2 bases, and 7 bases lay between the germline ends. This CDR3 is built from 13 residues. Per germline, CDR1 MNHEY and CDR2 SMNVEV (reference sequence). CDR3 sequence (DNA): TGTGCCAGCAGTTTACGACAGGCCTACGAGCAGTACTTC. Translated, it gives CASSLRQAYEQYF.

This clonotype was recorded many times. J is TRBJ1-5 and V is TRBV12-3 or TRBV12-4; perhaps TRBD1 as D (6 bases). The V end was cut by 6 bases, the J end by 2 bases, with 14 bases between. This CDR3 is built from 15 residues. The CDR3 coding sequence is TGTGCCAGCAGCGAGGGGGGTTTGCGCAATCAGCCCCAGCATTTT. This sequence encodes CASSEGGLRNQPQHF.

This clonotype came up many times. CDR3 nucleotides: TGTGCCAGCAGTTTAGCGCTGGGAGCCTACGAGCAGTACTTC. Translation: CASSLALGAYEQYF. V gene TRBV12-3 or TRBV12-4 combines with J gene TRBJ2-7; a possible D gene is TRBD2 (5 bases). V gave up 0 bases and J gave up 2 bases, with 8 bases separating them. CDR3 size: 14 residues.

This clonotype was seen repeatedly, ten times or more. This chain joins TRBV6-5 and TRBJ2-3, with D perhaps TRBD2 (5 bases). Trimming left V 6 bases short and J 4 bases short, with 14 bases between. The germline V gene encodes CDR1 MNHEY and CDR2 SVGAGI. This CDR3 region has 14 residues. CDR3 sequence (DNA): TGTGCCAGCAGGCGCGGGTCCCCGGCAGATACGCAGTATTTT. It translates to CASRRGSPADTQYF.

This clonotype was detected ten times or more. The chain links TRBV6-5 to TRBJ2-7, with D possibly TRBD2 on 5 matching bases. V was clipped by 0 bases and J by 6 bases, with 18 bases between them. CDR1 and CDR2 from the germline V gene are MNHEY and SVGAGI. The CDR3 runs to 16 residues. CDR3 coding DNA: TGTGCCAGCAGTTACTCTTCTCAGAGGGTAGGGTCCGAGCAGTACTTC. It encodes CASSYSSQRVGSEQYF.

This clonotype was found many times. The gene calls are TRBV18 and TRBJ1-6; D is unclear. Per germline, CDR1 KGHSH and CDR2 LQKENI. The CDR3 covers 15 residues. Trimming pared 3 bases from V and 2 bases from J, leaving 8 bases between. As DNA, the CDR3 is TGTGCCAGCTCACCTATGGGGACCTATAATTCACCCCTCCACTTT. Protein sequence: CASSPMGTYNSPLHF.

This clonotype came up once. The rearrangement uses TRBV7-8 and TRBJ1-5, with 9 nucleotides matching TRBD1. This CDR3 comprises 14 residues. Germline CDR1 reads SGHVS; CDR2 reads FQNEAQ. V lost 5 bases, J lost 7 bases, and 6 bases stayed unmatched. The CDR3 region is CASSPGQGSQPQHF. CDR3 nucleotides: TGTGCCAGCAGCCCCGGACAGGGGAGCCAGCCCCAGCATTTT.

Ten or more counts support this clonotype. The J gene is TRBJ1-2, the V gene TRBV5-1; D is undetermined. Germline CDR1 reads SGHRS; CDR2 reads YFSETQ. V lost 0 bases and J lost 14, with 5 bases in between. There are 9 residues in the CDR3. CDR3 nucleotide sequence: TGCGCCAGCAGCTTGGGGGGAACCTTC. This codes for CASSLGGTF.

This clonotype has only a few counts. Written as DNA, the CDR3 is TGTGCCAGCAGTTCTCAGGGGGCTGGGGGCTACACCTTC. Translation: CASSSQGAGGYTF. The V and J genes are TRBV12-3 or TRBV12-4 and TRBJ1-2; 8 bases are a match to TRBD1. This CDR3 spans 13 amino acids. V gave up 4 bases and J gave up 8 bases; unmatched junction bases: 6.

The sample holds many counts of this clonotype. This chain joins TRBV19 and TRBJ2-1; the match to TRBD2 covers 12 bases. CDR1 is LNHDA, CDR2 SQIVND, per germline (reference sequence). This CDR3 region has 18 residues. V lost 7 bases and J lost 8; bases outside the gene matches: 18. CDR3 region: CASTTGGLAGGLFDEQFF. As DNA, the CDR3 is TGTGCCAGTACCACCGGTGGGCTAGCGGGGGGGCTTTTCGATGAGCAGTTCTTC.

This clonotype showed up many times. The CDR3 DNA is TGTGCCAGCAGTTCTTATAGCAATCAGCCCCAGCATTTT. Amino acid sequence: CASSSYSNQPQHF. The genes are TRBV12-3 or TRBV12-4 and TRBJ1-5, with D hard to call. The CDR3 extends over 13 amino acids. V was pared by 4 bases and J by 0 bases, with 4 bases between.

The chain has TRBV2 and TRBJ2-3, with TRBD2 matching over 9 bases. CDR1 SNHLY and CDR2 FYNNEI come from the germline V gene. V shed 8 bases, J shed 5 bases, and the junction held 2 bases outside the gene matches. The CDR3 is made up of 12 amino acids. This chain's CDR3 is CASRAGGDTQYF. The CDR3 DNA sequence: TGTGCCAGCCGAGCGGGGGGAGATACGCAGTATTTT.

This clonotype turned up a few times. The chain uses TRBV24-1 and TRBJ2-3; the D gene is possibly TRBD1 (7 bases). This CDR3 contains 17 residues. V was cut by 6 bases and J by 4 bases, with 22 bases left in between. The V gene's germline CDR1 is KGHDR and CDR2 SFDVKD. The CDR3 reads CATSPGARQGRADTQYF. As DNA, the CDR3 is TGTGCCACCAGTCCGGGGGCTCGACAGGGAAGGGCAGATACGCAGTATTTT.

This clonotype was recorded many times. The chain has TRBV11-3 and TRBJ1-6, with D uncertain. With 3 bases removed from V and 7 bases from J, the gap between germline ends came to 4 bases. Germline CDR1 reads SGHNT; CDR2 reads YENEEA. CDR3 size: 12 residues. This CDR3 reads CASSFVNSPLHF. In DNA form, the CDR3 reads TGTGCCAGCAGCTTTGTAAATTCACCCCTCCACTTT.

This clonotype was detected ten times or more. The J gene is TRBJ1-4, the V gene TRBV5-4; D is ambiguous. Germline V gives CDR1 SGHNT, CDR2 YYREEE (reference sequence). The CDR3 has 15 residues. The V end was cut by 2 bases, the J end by 3 bases, with 11 bases between. CDR3 loop: CASSFGGGPNEKLFF. In DNA, the CDR3 is TGTGCCAGCAGCTTTGGTGGCGGACCTAATGAAAAACTGTTTTTT.

This clonotype showed up many times. The chain carries TRBV12-3 or TRBV12-4 and TRBJ1-2; no reliable D call. The CDR3 has 16 residues. With 6 bases removed from V and 4 bases from J, the gap between germline ends came to 21 bases. The CDR3 DNA sequence: TGTGCCAGCAGCCTCACCCCAGGTCCCCCCGGCTATGGCTACACCTTC. This encodes CASSLTPGPPGYGYTF.

This clonotype was detected ten times or more. The chain has TRBV19 and TRBJ1-2; 7 nucleotides match TRBD1. The CDR3 extends over 13 amino acids. Germline V gene data show CDR1 as LNHDA and CDR2 as SQIVND (reference sequence). Losses at the gene ends were 0 bases for V and 7 bases for J; bases not matched to a gene: 2. CDR3: CASSIDHRGGYTF. The CDR3 nucleotides read TGTGCCAGTAGTATAGACCACAGGGGTGGCTACACCTTC.

This clonotype was seen at least ten times. CDR3 region: CAGDFPGTDTQYF. Here the CDR3 DNA reads TGTGCCGGGGATTTCCCGGGCACAGATACGCAGTATTTT. The J gene is TRBJ2-3, the V gene TRBV6-1; no clear D gene. CDR1 is MNHNS, CDR2 SASEGT, per germline. The CDR3 has 13 residues. Trimming shortened V by 11 bases and J by 1 base, and 13 bases separated the two germline ends.

This clonotype has a count of ten or more. This chain connects TRBV7-2 to TRBJ2-4; possibly TRBD1 or TRBD2 for D (5 bases each). Per germline, CDR1 SGHTA and CDR2 FQGNSA. V shed 7 bases and J shed 8 bases, with 15 bases lying between them. The CDR3 loop spans 13 amino acids. The CDR3 loop reads CASTFSRGDIQYF. The CDR3 coding sequence is TGTGCCAGCACTTTTAGTAGAGGGGACATTCAGTACTTC.

This clonotype was counted ten times or more. The chain employs TRBV10-3 and TRBJ2-2; 9 nucleotides line up with TRBD1. V dropped 4 bases and J dropped 3; count of bases not matched to a gene: 3. The germline V gene has CDR1 ENHRY and CDR2 SYGVKD. The CDR3 covers 15 residues. The CDR3 protein is CAISGGDRDTGELFF. In DNA form, the CDR3 reads TGTGCCATCAGTGGTGGGGACAGGGACACCGGGGAGCTGTTTTTT.

In this sample, this clonotype turned up many times. The V call is TRBV7-9, the J call TRBJ2-1; D could derive from TRBD1 or TRBD2 (5 bases each). Trimming stripped 3 bases from V and 8 bases from J, with 14 bases between. The CDR3 consists of 14 residues. Germline V gene data show CDR1 as SEHNR and CDR2 as FQNEAQ (reference sequence). The CDR3 sequence is CASSFPRMGDEQFF. As DNA, the CDR3 is TGTGCCAGCAGCTTCCCCCGCATGGGGGATGAGCAGTTCTTC. The full variable domain, rest sourced from reference TRBV7-9 and TRBJ2-1, is DTGVSQNPRHKITKRGQNVTFRCDPISEHNRLYWYRQTLGQGPEFLTYFQNEAQLEKSRLLSDRFSAERPKGSFSTLEIQRTEQGDSAMYLCASSFPRMGDEQFFGPGTRLTVL.

Concerning this clonotype itself: Germline and junction disagree at one end, which may indicate a read error. The chain couples TRBV28 to TRBJ1-5; 7 nucleotides match TRBD1. This CDR3 spans 16 amino acids. Germline CDR1 is MDHEN and CDR2 is SYDVKM. CDR3 sequence (DNA): TGTGTCAGCAGATACCTAACCGGGACAGACGATCAGCCCCAGCATTTT. The encoded protein is CVSRYLTGTDDQPQHF.

This clonotype was observed a few times. The chain has TRBV7-2 and TRBJ1-5; 8 bases map to TRBD1. V dropped 5 bases and J dropped 2; count of bases not matched to a gene: 8. The germline V gene encodes CDR1 SGHTA and CDR2 FQGNSA. CDR3 length: 16 amino acids. The CDR3 sequence: CASSLRTGSGNQPQHF. As DNA, the CDR3 is TGTGCCAGCAGCCTCCGGACAGGGTCGGGCAATCAGCCCCAGCATTTT. Using reference TRBV7-2 and TRBJ1-5 for the parts outside the CDR3, the full variable domain is GAGVSQSPSNKVTEKGKDVELRCDPISGHTALYWYRQSLGQGLEFLIYFQGNSAPDKSGLPSDRFSAERTGGSVSTLTIQRTQQEDSAVYLCASSLRTGSGNQPQHFGDGTRLSIL.

This clonotype has at least ten counts. This sequence joins TRBV3-1 and TRBJ2-2; no clear D. The germline gives CDR1 LGHDT, CDR2 YNNKEL (reference sequence). Trimming took off 3 bases at V and 6 bases at J, with 8 bases between the two ends. The CDR3 is made up of 13 amino acids. Written as DNA, the CDR3 is TGTGCCAGCAGCCAGATGCTGGCCGGGGAGCTGTTTTTT. Protein sequence: CASSQMLAGELFF.

This clonotype was seen repeatedly, ten times or more. The V gene is TRBV13, the J gene TRBJ1-1; unclear D gene. CDR1 is PRHDT, CDR2 FYEKMQ, per germline (reference sequence). The germline V and J ends were trimmed by 3 bases and 5 bases, with 16 bases remaining between them. The CDR3 is made up of 15 amino acids. DNA of the CDR3: TGTGCCAGCAGCTTCGGCGATGCGAGGATTACTGAAGCTTTCTTT. Its protein is CASSFGDARITEAFF.

The J gene is TRBJ1-1, the V gene TRBV7-2; maybe TRBD1 (5 bases). The CDR3 sequence is 13 residues long. V lost 4 bases and J 4 bases, leaving 10 bases between the germline ends. The germline V gene has CDR1 SGHTA and CDR2 FQGNSA. CDR3 region: CASSSQGITEAFF. Written as DNA, the CDR3 is TGTGCCAGCAGCTCTCAGGGTATCACTGAAGCTTTCTTT.

This clonotype was recorded at least ten times. The rearrangement links TRBV12-3 or TRBV12-4 to TRBJ1-1, with a weak D call TRBD1 (5 bases). This CDR3 comprises 11 residues. V was clipped by 6 bases and J by 7 bases, with 9 bases between them. The CDR3 DNA follows: TGTGCCAGCAGCCGGGGGTTTGAAGCTTTCTTT. It specifies CASSRGFEAFF.

This clonotype was seen repeatedly, ten times or more. The chain is built from TRBV6-6 and TRBJ1-5; tentatively, D is TRBD1 (5 bases). V was pared by 0 bases and J by 7 bases, with 13 bases between. Germline CDR1 is MNHNY and CDR2 is SVGAGI (reference sequence). The CDR3 totals 15 residues. The CDR3 DNA reads TGTGCCAGCAGTTACTCGCGGCCAGGGAGCCAGCCCCAGCATTTT. Its protein is CASSYSRPGSQPQHF.

This clonotype was seen many times. The V call is TRBV27, the J call TRBJ2-3; 8 nucleotides agree with TRBD2. Germline V lookup: CDR1 MNHEY, CDR2 SMNVEV (reference sequence). Trimming took 3 bases from V and 1 from J; bases not matched to a gene: 6. The CDR3 length is 16 residues. The CDR3 here is CASSFPAAGGTDTQYF. CDR3 nucleotides: TGTGCCAGCAGTTTCCCAGCAGCGGGGGGCACAGATACGCAGTATTTT.